The 16 T cell receptor beta chains in this list originate from one sample, sequenced in a study of T cell responses to AZD1222 COVID-19 vaccine (dated by TCRdb to about 2021). What the time point label conveys for this sample: about 28 days (+/-7) after the second vaccine dose. The library was generated by the immunoSEQ multiplex PCR assay. Here the immuneACCESS table is served through TCRdb, limited to in-frame sequences with V and J called. Missing clones are a known gap in these copies; in checked studies unresolved V genes cover under half, and the rest lacks a known reason. The sample profile shows under 130,000 clones; roughly nine tenths of them were found once. Of the sample, about 2.5% is held by the ten largest clones. The material sequenced was peripheral blood, taken 28 days after the second AZD1222 dose. Source of these receptors: an adult who received the AZD1222 COVID-19 vaccine.

The table lists this clone with a count of one. The chain links TRBV2 to TRBJ1-5; D is undetermined. Germline values: CDR1 SNHLY, CDR2 FYNNEI. This CDR3 contains 16 residues. Trimming stripped 4 bases from V and 0 bases from J, with 13 bases between. CDR3 residues: CASSGTAAYSNQPQHF. The CDR3 DNA is TGTGCCAGCAGTGGGACGGCCGCTTATAGCAATCAGCCCCAGCATTTT. Complete variable domain (other parts from reference TRBV2 and TRBJ1-5): EPEVTQTPSHQVTQMGQEVILRCVPISNHLYFYWYRQILGQKVEFLVSFYNNEISEKSEIFDDQFSVERPDGSNFTLKIRSTKLEDSAMYFCASSGTAAYSNQPQHFGDGTRLSIL.

The V call is TRBV5-1, the J call TRBJ1-2, with TRBD1 identical over 8 bases. The J segment lost 7 bases and the V segment lost 0 bases, leaving 5 bases of the junction unmatched. CDR1 and CDR2 from the germline V gene are SGHRS and YFSETQ. The CDR3 has 14 amino acids. The chain's CDR3 is CASSLGQGNGGYTF. As DNA, the CDR3 is TGCGCCAGCAGCTTGGGACAGGGGAACGGTGGCTACACCTTC.

The chain joins TRBV19 to TRBJ2-1; 12 bases align to TRBD2. CDR3 size: 14 residues. CDR1 and CDR2 (germline): LNHDA, SQIVND (reference sequence). The junction had 5 bases not matched to a gene; V was cut back by 6 bases and J by 8 bases. CDR3 protein: CASRPGLAGYEQFF. The CDR3 DNA sequence: TGTGCCAGTAGGCCGGGACTAGCGGGCTATGAGCAGTTCTTC.

The chain carries TRBV5-6 and TRBJ2-2; D may be TRBD1 (6 bases). The CDR3 extends over 14 amino acids. Trimming removed 4 bases from V and 5 bases from J, with 12 bases in between. Germline CDR1 and CDR2: SGHDT and YYEEEE. CDR3 DNA sequence: TGTGCCAGCAGCGCAACAGGGAATACCGGGGAGCTGTTTTTT. It encodes CASSATGNTGELFF.

Only one count was recorded for this clone. The V call is TRBV29-1, the J call TRBJ2-7, with D possibly matching TRBD1 (6 bases). The CDR3 contains 13 residues. The V end was cut by 4 bases, the J end by 4 bases, with 14 bases between. CDR1 and CDR2 (germline): SQVTM, ANQGSEA. The CDR3 region has the DNA TGCAGCGTTGGTATGGGACAAGGGTACGAGCAGTACTTC. Translation: CSVGMGQGYEQYF.

The rearrangement links TRBV28 to TRBJ2-3; D perhaps matches TRBD2 (5 bases). The CDR3 is made up of 16 amino acids. The V end lost 5 bases, the J end lost 0 bases, and 15 bases lay between the germline ends. From germline, CDR1 is MDHEN and CDR2 SYDVKM. The CDR3 here is CASSLRTGVSTDTQYF. In DNA form, the CDR3 reads TGTGCCAGCAGTCTAAGGACTGGAGTCAGCACAGATACGCAGTATTTT.

The V and J genes are TRBV15 and TRBJ1-5, with 7 bases that match TRBD1. The CDR3 loop spans 15 amino acids. Germline V gene lookup returns CDR1 LNHNV and CDR2 YYDKDF (reference sequence). The ends lost 4 bases at V and 4 bases at J; junction bases unmatched: 7. DNA of the CDR3: TGTGCCACCAGCAACCCCGGACAGGCTAATCAGCCCCAGCATTTT. It is translated as CATSNPGQANQPQHF.

V gene TRBV19 combines with J gene TRBJ2-2; perhaps D is TRBD1 or TRBD2 (5 bases each). Looked up from germline, CDR1 is LNHDA and CDR2 is SQIVND (reference sequence). There are 14 residues in the CDR3. With 2 bases removed from V and 5 bases from J, the gap between germline ends came to 9 bases. CDR3 DNA: TGTGCCAGTAGTATATATGAGGGGACCGGGGAGCTGTTTTTT. Its translation is CASSIYEGTGELFF.

V gene TRBV9 combines with J gene TRBJ2-3, with 12 bases identical to TRBD2. Germline CDR1 is SGDLS and CDR2 is YYNGEE. With V trimmed by 2 bases and J by 4 bases, 2 bases remained unmatched. This CDR3 is built from 15 residues. This chain's CDR3 is CASSVTSGSPDTQYF. CDR3 sequence (DNA): TGTGCCAGCAGCGTGACTAGCGGGAGCCCAGATACGCAGTATTTT. The whole variable domain, filled in from reference TRBV9 and TRBJ2-3, reads DSGVTQTPKHLITATGQRVTLRCSPRSGDLSVYWYQQSLDQGLQFLIQYYNGEERAKGNILERFSAQQFPDLHSELNLSSLELGDSALYFCASSVTSGSPDTQYFGPGTRLTVL.

This clone was observed a few times. CDR3 bases: TGTGCCAGCAGCTTGAACAGGGAATACGAGCAGTACTTC. Amino acids: CASSLNREYEQYF. The chain carries TRBV7-3 and TRBJ2-7; a possible D gene is TRBD1 (6 bases). Trimming took off 3 bases at V and 4 bases at J, with 10 bases between the two ends. Germline CDR1 and CDR2: SGHTA and FQGTGA. This CDR3 region has 13 residues.

This chain links TRBV6-6 with TRBJ2-7; TRBD2 agrees at 7 bases. This CDR3 is built from 14 residues. CDR1 and CDR2 (germline): MNHNY, SVGAGI (reference sequence). J was trimmed by 7 bases and V by 6 bases; bases with no gene match: 12. CDR3 nucleotide sequence: TGTGCCAGCAGGGACGAACGGCGGGAGAAGGAGCAGTACTTC. Translating gives CASRDERREKEQYF.

The DNA for the CDR3 is TGTGCCAGCAGCTTAGTAGACCGGGCCGACGGCAAAAACATTCAGTACTTC. Translating gives CASSLVDRADGKNIQYF. This chain links TRBV7-8 with TRBJ2-4; D is unclear. Germline values: CDR1 SGHVS, CDR2 FQNEAQ. The CDR3 sequence is 17 residues long. Deletions cut 1 base from V and 3 bases from J, with 16 bases between.

This chain joins TRBV5-6 and TRBJ2-7; maybe TRBD2 (6 bases). CDR1 and CDR2 from the germline V gene are SGHDT and YYEEEE. This CDR3 comprises 14 residues. V shed 4 bases and J shed 3 bases, with 14 bases lying between them. The CDR3 sequence: CASSVPGRNYEQYF. CDR3 nucleotide sequence: TGTGCCAGCAGCGTCCCCGGGAGAAACTACGAGCAGTACTTC. Full variable domain (remainder filled in from reference TRBV5-6 and TRBJ2-7): DAGVTQSPTHLIKTRGQQVTLRCSPKSGHDTVSWYQQALGQGPQFIFQYYEEEERQRGNFPDRFSGHQFPNYSSELNVNALLLGDSALYLCASSVPGRNYEQYFGPGTRLTVT.

V and J are TRBV5-5 and TRBJ1-2, with D tentatively TRBD1 (5 bases). The V gene's germline CDR1 is SGHKS and CDR2 YYEKEE (reference sequence). The V and J ends lost 4 bases and 6 bases respectively, with 13 bases between them. The CDR3 has 13 amino acids. The CDR3 DNA is TGTGCCAGCAGCCCCAGGGTTAAGGATGGCTACACCTTC. Protein sequence: CASSPRVKDGYTF.

The chain employs TRBV7-9 and TRBJ1-3; no reliable D call. The CDR3 is 19 residues long. Per the germline V gene, CDR1 is SEHNR and CDR2 is FQNEAQ (reference sequence). V lost 1 base and J 4 bases, leaving 23 bases between the germline ends. Here the CDR3 DNA reads TGTGCCAGCAGCTTAGTCCGTATACCCGGGAGGGTTTCAGGAAACACCATATATTTT. Protein product: CASSLVRIPGRVSGNTIYF.

The chain has TRBV12-3 or TRBV12-4 and TRBJ2-7; 8 nucleotides agree with TRBD1. V lost 3 bases and J lost 6; bases outside the gene matches: 4. The CDR3 length is 13 residues. This CDR3 reads CASSFLDRAEQYF. CDR3 sequence (DNA): TGTGCCAGCAGTTTCCTGGACAGGGCCGAGCAGTACTTC.